A single sample gave rise to the 2 T cell receptor beta chains below, sequenced in a study of T cell changes during pregnancy in multiple sclerosis. The protocol was immunoSEQ multiplex PCR, while the TCRdb copy is restricted to in-frame clones and leaves out a portion. The sample lists 40,000 to 55,000 clones, nearly 95% seen once, with 0.25% to 0.3% in the top ten. The specimen was CD4+ T cells from peripheral blood mononuclear cells, collected in the second trimester of pregnancy. The receptor source for this set is a female donor with multiple sclerosis, enrolled in a pregnancy study.

The sample holds one count of this clone. The rearrangement uses TRBV14 and TRBJ1-2; TRBD1 agrees at 8 bases. The length of the CDR3 is 13 residues. Germline loops: CDR1 SGHDN, CDR2 FVKESK. The V segment lost 4 bases and the J segment 5 bases; nucleotides outside the gene matches: 3. CDR3 in amino acids: CASSPGQGYGYTF. For the CDR3, the DNA is TGTGCCAGCAGCCCTGGACAGGGTTATGGCTACACCTTC.

This sequence joins TRBV4-1 and TRBJ1-1; a possible D gene is TRBD1 (6 bases). Trimming shortened V by 1 base and J by 1 base, and 13 bases separated the two germline ends. Germline CDR1 is MGHRA and CDR2 is YSYEKL. The CDR3 runs to 16 residues. The CDR3 is CASSQGRGGGNTEAFF. CDR3 sequence (DNA): TGCGCCAGCAGCCAAGGGAGAGGGGGGGGGAACACTGAAGCTTTCTTT.